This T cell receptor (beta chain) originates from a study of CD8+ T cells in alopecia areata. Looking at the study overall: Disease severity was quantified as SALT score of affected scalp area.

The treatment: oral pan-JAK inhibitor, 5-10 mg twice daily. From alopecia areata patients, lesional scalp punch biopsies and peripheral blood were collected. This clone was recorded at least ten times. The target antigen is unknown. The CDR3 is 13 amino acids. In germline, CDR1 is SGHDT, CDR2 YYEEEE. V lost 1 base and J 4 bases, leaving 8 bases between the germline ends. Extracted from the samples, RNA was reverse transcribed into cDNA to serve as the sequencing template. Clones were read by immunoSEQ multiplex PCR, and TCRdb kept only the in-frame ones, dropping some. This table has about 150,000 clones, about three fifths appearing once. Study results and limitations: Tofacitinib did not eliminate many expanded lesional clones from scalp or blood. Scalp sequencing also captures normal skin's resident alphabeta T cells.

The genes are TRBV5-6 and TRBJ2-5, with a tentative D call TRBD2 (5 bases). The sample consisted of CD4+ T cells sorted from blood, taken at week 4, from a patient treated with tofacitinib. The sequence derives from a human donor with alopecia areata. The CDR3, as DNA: TGTGCCAGCAGCTTGTTCCGGGGAGAGACCCAGTACTTC. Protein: CASSLFRGETQYF.